Below are 17 T cell receptor beta chains sequenced from a single sample in a study of T cell changes during pregnancy in multiple sclerosis. The repertoire was sequenced with immunoSEQ multiplex PCR; TCRdb's copy has only in-frame clones and lacks some. The sample yields tens of thousands of clones, 89% seen once. The material sequenced was CD4+ T cells from peripheral blood mononuclear cells, taken in the first trimester of pregnancy. These receptor sequences come from a female donor with multiple sclerosis, enrolled in a pregnancy study.

The chain has TRBV29-1 and TRBJ2-1, with 9 bases identical to TRBD1. Germline V gives CDR1 SQVTM, CDR2 ANQGSEA. Unmatched junction bases numbered 12, after V lost 6 bases and J lost 12 bases. The CDR3 consists of 13 residues. The CDR3 DNA reads TGCAGCGTCTCCCCAGGGGGACAGGGATCGCAGTTCTTC. It is translated as CSVSPGGQGSQFF.

This clone was detected once. The J gene is TRBJ1-1, the V gene TRBV18, with D tentatively TRBD1 (5 bases). V was trimmed by 4 bases and J by 7 bases, leaving 13 bases between them. Germline loops: CDR1 KGHSH, CDR2 LQKENI. This CDR3 is built from 13 residues. In DNA form, the CDR3 reads TGTGCCAGCTCACAGACCTTGGGGCGTGAAGCTTTCTTT. Translated: CASSQTLGREAFF.

This chain connects TRBV29-1 to TRBJ1-4, with D maybe TRBD1 (6 bases). Germline V lookup: CDR1 SQVTM, CDR2 ANQGSEA. The length of the CDR3 is 14 residues. The ends were cut back, 7 bases at V and 2 bases at J, with 14 bases in the middle. In DNA form, the CDR3 reads TGCAGCGGGAGGGGGGGTACGACTAATGAAAAACTGTTTTTT. This encodes CSGRGGTTNEKLFF.

V is TRBV7-2 and J is TRBJ2-5, with 9 positions matching TRBD2. This CDR3 comprises 19 residues. The germline gives CDR1 SGHTA, CDR2 FQGNSA. V lost 1 base, J lost 5 bases, and 17 bases stayed unmatched. The CDR3 reads CASSLGRGSGGTYGETQYF. The CDR3 DNA sequence: TGTGCCAGCAGCTTAGGGAGGGGTAGCGGGGGAACGTACGGGGAGACCCAGTACTTC.

CDR3: CASSPLQRSYNEQFF. The CDR3 bases are TGTGCCAGCTCACCACTACAACGCTCCTACAATGAGCAGTTCTTC. The chain employs TRBV18 and TRBJ2-1; no reliable D call. The CDR3 covers 15 residues. Trimming shortened V by 1 base and J by 0 bases, and 7 bases separated the two germline ends. In germline, CDR1 is KGHSH, CDR2 LQKENI.

The rearrangement links TRBV30 to TRBJ1-4; D is possibly TRBD1 (5 bases). The germline V gene encodes CDR1 GTSNPN and CDR2 SVGIG (reference sequence). This CDR3 spans 13 amino acids. The ends were cut back, 2 bases at V and 5 bases at J, with 9 bases in the middle. CDR3 amino acids: CAWSPQGNEKLFF. In nucleotides, the CDR3 is TGTGCCTGGAGTCCCCAGGGAAATGAAAAACTGTTTTTT.

The V gene is TRBV12-2, the J gene TRBJ1-5; TRBD1 is the table's D call, not checked against the DNA. TRBV12-2 is annotated as a pseudogene. CDR3 length equals 16 residues. CDR3 sequence reads: CASRLKGARSNQPQHF. The CDR3, as DNA: TGTGCAAGTCGCTTGAAGGGGGCGAGGAGCAATCAGCCCCAGCATTTT.

The chain carries TRBV7-2 and TRBJ1-3; 8 bases agree with TRBD1. Losses at the gene ends were 1 base for V and 1 base for J; bases not matched to a gene: 3. The length of the CDR3 is 16 residues. Germline loops: CDR1 SGHTA, CDR2 FQGNSA. In nucleotides, the CDR3 is TGTGCCAGCAGCTTAGGGCAGGGGGCATCTGGAAACACCATATATTTT. Translation gives CASSLGQGASGNTIYF.

The gene calls are TRBV6-5 and TRBJ1-2, with TRBD1 matching 8 bases. CDR3 size: 14 residues. V gave up 4 bases and J gave up 4 bases; unmatched junction bases: 5. The germline V gene has CDR1 MNHEY and CDR2 SVGAGI. The CDR3 loop reads CASSSLGQGYGYTF. CDR3 nucleotide sequence: TGTGCCAGCAGTTCCCTCGGACAGGGCTATGGCTACACCTTC.

This clone was found once. The chain uses TRBV30 and TRBJ2-2, with D perhaps matching TRBD1 (6 bases). Trimming left V 6 bases short and J 7 bases short, with 12 bases between. The CDR3 runs 12 residues. CDR1 and CDR2 from the germline V gene are GTSNPN and SVGIG (reference sequence). The CDR3 sequence is CACTQGFGELFF. CDR3 coding DNA: TGTGCCTGCACACAGGGTTTCGGGGAGCTGTTTTTT.

The rearrangement links TRBV2 to TRBJ2-5, with 8 positions matching TRBD1. The germline V gene has CDR1 SNHLY and CDR2 FYNNEI. This CDR3 is built from 14 residues. V lost 8 bases and J lost 3; bases outside the gene matches: 8. This chain's CDR3 is CASGTGIREETQYF. The CDR3, as DNA: TGTGCCAGCGGGACAGGTATTCGTGAAGAGACCCAGTACTTC.

The chain has TRBV28 and TRBJ1-3; D is uncertain. The CDR3 extends over 15 amino acids. Germline V gene data show CDR1 as MDHEN and CDR2 as SYDVKM. Trimming removed 5 bases from V and 0 bases from J, with 11 bases in between. As DNA, the CDR3 is TGTGCCAGCAGTACCCCGGAGAGCTCTGGAAACACCATATATTTT. It is translated as CASSTPESSGNTIYF.

The chain joins TRBV10-3 to TRBJ2-5, with D perhaps TRBD1 (6 bases). The CDR3 is made up of 17 amino acids. The V end lost 3 bases, the J end lost 2 bases, and 19 bases lay between the germline ends. The V gene's germline CDR1 is ENHRY and CDR2 SYGVKD. CDR3 sequence: CAISEFGAGARQETQYF. The CDR3 nucleotides read TGTGCCATCAGTGAATTCGGGGCAGGGGCACGGCAAGAGACCCAGTACTTC.

The genes are TRBV18 and TRBJ1-1, with 7 bases aligning to TRBD1. The CDR3 sequence is 15 residues long. Germline trimming cut 5 bases from V and 2 bases from J; bases unmatched to any gene: 8. Germline-derived CDR1 and CDR2 are KGHSH and LQKENI. The CDR3 here is CASSFSGTDNTEAFF. CDR3 DNA: TGTGCCAGCTCATTCTCCGGGACAGATAACACTGAAGCTTTCTTT. Drawing the rest from reference TRBV18 and TRBJ1-1, the complete variable domain is NAGVMQNPRHLVRRRGQEARLRCSPMKGHSHVYWYRQLPEEGLKFMVYLQKENIIDESGMPKERFSAEFPKEGPSILRIQQVVRGDSAAYFCASSFSGTDNTEAFFGQGTRLTVV.

The chain uses TRBV9 and TRBJ1-2; D gene uncertain. This CDR3 has 13 amino acids. Germline CDR1 and CDR2: SGDLS and YYNGEE. Trimming removed 0 bases from V and 7 bases from J, with 10 bases in between. CDR3 bases: TGTGCCAGCAGCGTAGACCCCACTGGTGGCTACACCTTC. It encodes CASSVDPTGGYTF.

This rearrangement joins TRBV19 to TRBJ2-7; 8 nucleotides line up with TRBD2. Germline-derived CDR1 and CDR2 are LNHDA and SQIVND (reference sequence). The trim removed 8 bases at V and 0 bases at J, leaving 9 bases unmatched. CDR3 length: 15 amino acids. The CDR3 loop is CASGYTSGSSYEQYF. As DNA, the CDR3 is TGTGCCAGTGGGTACACTAGCGGCAGCTCCTACGAGCAGTACTTC. The variable domain in full, with the rest retrieved from reference TRBV19 and TRBJ2-7, is DGGITQSPKYLFRKEGQNVTLSCEQNLNHDAMYWYRQDPGQGLRLIYYSQIVNDFQKGDIAEGYSVSREKKESFPLTVTSAQKNPTAFYLCASGYTSGSSYEQYFGPGTRLTVT.

The rearrangement uses TRBV12-5 and TRBJ1-3, with TRBD1 as a possible D gene (5 bases). CDR1 LGHNT and CDR2 FRNRAP come from the germline V gene. This CDR3 has 16 residues. Trimming left V 4 bases short and J 1 base short, with 14 bases between. Here the CDR3 reads CASGSREVGSGNTIYF. DNA for the CDR3: TGTGCTAGTGGTTCCAGGGAAGTGGGTTCTGGAAACACCATATATTTT.